What follows are 8 T cell receptor beta chains derived from one specimen sequenced in a study of blood T cell repertoires in COVID-19. The table came from immunoSEQ multiplex PCR; TCRdb's copy has only in-frame clones and leaves some out. The data hold 150,000 to 200,000 clones, with over 75% observed a single time. The sequenced sample consisted of peripheral blood. The origin of the receptors is a man aged 60-69 years with active or convalescent COVID-19.

V is TRBV12-3 or TRBV12-4 and J is TRBJ1-1, with 9 bases aligning to TRBD1. The J segment lost 11 bases and the V segment lost 4 bases, leaving 8 bases of the junction unmatched. The CDR3 is 13 amino acids. CDR3 region: CASSWGQGGLAFF. The CDR3 DNA sequence: TGTGCCAGCAGTTGGGGACAGGGAGGCTTGGCTTTCTTT.

The genes are TRBV18 and TRBJ1-6; 11 bases map to TRBD1. Germline V lookup: CDR1 KGHSH, CDR2 LQKENI. After removal of 1 base from V and 8 bases from J, the junction contained 1 base not matched to a gene. This CDR3 contains 15 residues. For the CDR3, the DNA is TGTGCCAGCTCACCACGGGGACAGGGGGATTCACCCCTCCACTTT. It yields the protein CASSPRGQGDSPLHF.

Note on this clone: The junction departs from germline at one end; a sequencing error may be responsible. V gene TRBV12-3 or TRBV12-4 combines with J gene TRBJ1-3; tentatively, D is TRBD1 (6 bases). The CDR3 extends over 12 amino acids. This CDR3 reads CASSLETGRRNF. CDR3 in DNA: TGTGCCAGCAGTCTCGAAACAGGGCGACGGAATTTT.

The V gene is TRBV12-3 or TRBV12-4, the J gene TRBJ2-7; D possibly corresponds to TRBD1 (6 bases). The CDR3 is 13 residues long. Trimming shortened V by 7 bases and J by 1 base, and 11 bases separated the two germline ends. DNA for the CDR3: TGTGCCAGCACCCGACAGGATTCCTACGAGCAGTACTTC. It specifies CASTRQDSYEQYF.

The V gene is TRBV3-1 (or the pseudogene TRBV3-2), the J gene TRBJ2-1, with TRBD2 identical over 13 bases. Trimming took 5 bases from V and 4 from J; bases not matched to a gene: 8. CDR1 is LGHDT and CDR2 is YNNKEL in the germline V gene (reference sequence). This CDR3 region has 17 residues. CDR3: CASSTRLAGGSYNEQFF. In DNA form, the CDR3 reads TGTGCCAGCAGCACACGACTAGCGGGAGGATCATACAATGAGCAGTTCTTC.

V and J are TRBV7-2 and TRBJ1-6; 7 bases map to TRBD1. The CDR3 length is 15 residues. The germline V gene has CDR1 SGHTA and CDR2 FQGNSA. Trimming cost V 4 bases and J 6 bases; bases outside gene matches: 6. As DNA, the CDR3 is TGTGCCAGCAGCTACGACAGGGAGGCTAATTCACCCCTCCACTTT. It codes for CASSYDREANSPLHF.

The chain is built from TRBV6-1 and TRBJ1-5; D remains ambiguous. The ends were cut back, 2 bases at V and 1 base at J, with 6 bases in the middle. The CDR3 consists of 14 residues. In germline, CDR1 is MNHNS, CDR2 SASEGT. The chain's CDR3 is CASSEQASNQPQHF. The CDR3 nucleotides read TGTGCCAGCAGTGAACAGGCGAGCAATCAGCCCCAGCATTTT.

V and J are TRBV10-3 and TRBJ2-7; 7 bases are a match to TRBD2. This CDR3 spans 17 amino acids. Trimming at V came to 2 bases and at J to 0 bases, leaving 10 bases not matched to a gene. Germline V lookup: CDR1 ENHRY, CDR2 SYGVKD. The CDR3 DNA sequence: TGTGCCATCAGTGAGCCCGGACTAGTCCAGAGCTCCTACGAGCAGTACTTC. Protein: CAISEPGLVQSSYEQYF.